This TCR beta chain was recorded in a study of T cells in localized non-small cell lung cancer. A remark on this clone: Its cognate antigen is unknown.

Repertoires were generated with immunoSEQ multiplex PCR, while TCRdb's copy carries only in-frame clones and drops some. This table holds around 91,000 clones, about 87% found once. Germline CDR1 is SNHLY and CDR2 is FYNNEI. V was trimmed by 5 bases and J by 6 bases, leaving 20 bases between them. The CDR3 is made up of 15 amino acids. Study-wide findings and caveats: Among the top 100 tumor clones, a median approximately 55 appeared in adjacent lung. Measurement of T cell clonality placed uninvolved adjacent lung highest, above the level in tumor. Sequencing was restricted to one tumor region; therefore, heterogeneity remains possible.

This receptor was obtained from a man aged 35 to 69 with stage I squamous cell lung carcinoma. Sample: peripheral blood, taken before any cancer treatment. This chain joins TRBV2 and TRBJ2-7; D tentatively reads TRBD1 or TRBD2 (5 bases each). The CDR3 sequence is CASSLRGTGNLEQYF. DNA of the CDR3: TGTGCCAGCAGTTTGAGGGGCACCGGGAACCTCGAGCAGTACTTC. Combining the CDR3 with reference TRBV2 and TRBJ2-7 gives the whole variable domain EPEVTQTPSHQVTQMGQEVILRCVPISNHLYFYWYRQILGQKVEFLVSFYNNEISEKSEIFDDQFSVERPDGSNFTLKIRSTKLEDSAMYFCASSLRGTGNLEQYFGPGTRLTVT.